The T cell receptor beta chain under discussion was sequenced for a study of T cells in Graves' hyperthyroidism and ophthalmopathy. Study results and caveats: Among clonotypes expanded in thyroid above 0.001, most were also found in blood.

CDR3 length: 13 residues. Trimming removed 3 bases from V and 10 bases from J, with 16 bases in between. Germline V gene data show CDR1 as SGHDT and CDR2 as YYEEEE. A lack of ophthalmopathy progression within 18 months defined stable Graves' hyperthyroidism. RNA transcripts yielded amplified TCR beta CDR3 regions. The study used the HTBI primer set for a first-round RT-PCR of the TCR CDR3. In TCRdb, the multiplex PCR reads were re-called with MiXCR into one record per CDR3 protein. This sample has a few hundred thousand distinct CDR3 sequences, with more than 12% found just once. Regarding this clonotype: Its target is unknown.

The receptor was derived from a woman aged 25 to 39 with Graves' hyperthyroidism. The chain couples TRBV5-6 to TRBJ1-1; D possibly corresponds to TRBD1 (6 bases). Sequencing input: blood. CDR3 sequence: CASSSNSRGGAFF. DNA for the CDR3: TGTGCCAGCAGCTCAAATTCTAGGGGGGGAGCTTTCTTT.